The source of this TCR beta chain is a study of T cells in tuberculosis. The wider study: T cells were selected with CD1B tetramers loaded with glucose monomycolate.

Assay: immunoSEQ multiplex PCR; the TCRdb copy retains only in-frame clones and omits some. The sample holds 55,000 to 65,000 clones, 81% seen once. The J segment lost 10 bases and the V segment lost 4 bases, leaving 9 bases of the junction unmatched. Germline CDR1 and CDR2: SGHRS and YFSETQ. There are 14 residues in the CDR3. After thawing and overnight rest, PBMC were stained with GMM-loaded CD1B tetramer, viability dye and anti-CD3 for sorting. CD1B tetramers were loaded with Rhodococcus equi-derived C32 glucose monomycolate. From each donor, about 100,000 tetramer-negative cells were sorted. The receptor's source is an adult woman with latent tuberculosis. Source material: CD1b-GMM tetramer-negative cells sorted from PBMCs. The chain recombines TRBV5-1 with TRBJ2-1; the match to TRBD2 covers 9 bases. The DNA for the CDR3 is TGCGCCAGCAGCGATGCGACTAGCGGTTCCGAGCAGTTCTTC. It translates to CASSDATSGSEQFF. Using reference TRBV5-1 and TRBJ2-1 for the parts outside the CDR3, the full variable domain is KAGVTQTPRYLIKTRGQQVTLSCSPISGHRSVSWYQQTPGQGLQFLFEYFSETQRNKGNFPGRFSGRQFSNSRSEMNVSTLELGDSALYLCASSDATSGSEQFFGPGTRLTVL.